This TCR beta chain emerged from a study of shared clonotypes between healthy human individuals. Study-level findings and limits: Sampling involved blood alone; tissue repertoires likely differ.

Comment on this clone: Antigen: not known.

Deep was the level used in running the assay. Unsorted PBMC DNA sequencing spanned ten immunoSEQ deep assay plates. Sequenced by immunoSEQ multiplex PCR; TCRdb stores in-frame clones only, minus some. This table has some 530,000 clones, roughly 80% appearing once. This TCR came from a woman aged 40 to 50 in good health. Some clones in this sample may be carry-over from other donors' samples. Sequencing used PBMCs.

This CDR3 reads CASGFQAEAFF. CDR3 sequence (DNA): TGTGCCAGCGGGTTCCAAGCTGAAGCTTTCTTT. V is TRBV2 and J is TRBJ1-1; no definite D call. There are 11 residues in the CDR3. Trimming left V 8 bases short and J 6 bases short, with 10 bases between. From germline, CDR1 is SNHLY and CDR2 FYNNEI.